This TCR beta chain was observed in a study of shared clonotypes between healthy human individuals. This clone was detected once. This sample also contains other DNA sequences that code for the same CDR3. CDR1 and CDR2 (germline): SGDLS, YYNGEE. The CDR3 loop spans 16 amino acids. V was clipped by 3 bases and J by 2 bases; unmatched bases: 2. Here immunoSEQ multiplex PCR was the method, and the copy in TCRdb shows in-frame clones only, minus some. The table records fewer than 2.5 million clones, 93% of them present only once. V is TRBV9 and J is TRBJ2-5, with 15 bases that match TRBD2. The sequenced sample consisted of naive CD4+ T cells from PBMCs. Subset defined: CD45RA+ positively selected. This clonotype originated in a man in his late teens or twenties in good health. Some clones in this sample may be carry-over from other donors' samples. The CDR3 is CASSAGLAGGQETQYF. The CDR3 DNA follows: TGTGCCAGCAGCGCGGGACTAGCGGGAGGACAAGAGACCCAGTACTTC.